Many counts were recorded for the clone carrying this TCR beta chain. A 10-nucleotide random UMI tagged transcripts in template-switch 5'RACE cDNA synthesis. TCRdb recomputed calls from the 5' RACE reads with MiXCR, one row per CDR3 protein. The sample consists of under 130,000 distinct CDR3 sequences, 10% to 12% of them appearing once. The data belong to a study of neurological immune-mediated disorders. The CDR3 extends over 10 amino acids. V dropped 4 bases and J dropped 6 bases, with 4 bases sitting between them. CDR1 and CDR2 (germline): SQVTM, ANQGSEA. The time point denotes: longitudinal time-point 3.

Material for sequencing was PBMCs. The chain combines TRBV29-1 with TRBJ2-1; D remains ambiguous. The sequence came from a female donor with HTLV-1-associated myelopathy (HAM/TSP). The DNA for the CDR3 is TGCAGCGTTGCGGTCAATGAGCAGTTCTTC. Protein product: CSVAVNEQFF.